The source of this T cell receptor beta chain is a study of blood T cell repertoires in COVID-19. Study overall: Donors in the United States, Italy and Spain gave samples during acute or convalescent COVID-19. T cells, B-cell-depleted T cells, or PBMCs supplied cDNA or gDNA.

Per the original data handling: Amplification of reference gene primers was used by the study to estimate nucleated cell counts. Sequencing used immunoSEQ multiplex PCR; TCRdb keeps in-frame clones, though not all of them. V and J calls and clone size follow that table, whereas D and trimming were derived from the DNA. In the table there are 30,000 to 45,000 clones, approximately 90% of which are singletons. The CDR3 contains 14 residues. Germline V lookup: CDR1 SGHRS, CDR2 YFSETQ. V dropped 3 bases and J dropped 5 bases, with 14 bases sitting between them. The clonotype comes from a man between 50 and 59 years old with active COVID-19. This sequence joins TRBV5-1 and TRBJ1-1; D perhaps matches TRBD1 (6 bases). The sequenced material came from peripheral blood. The CDR3 loop is CASSSQGRETEAFF. The CDR3, as DNA: TGCGCCAGCAGCTCCCAGGGGAGGGAGACTGAAGCTTTCTTT.